The rows below give T cell receptor beta chains drawn from one sample of a study of cytotoxic CD8 clonotypes in ibrutinib-treated CLL. Some clones are missing from TCRdb's copy, which holds only in-frame ones; the method was immunoSEQ multiplex PCR. The sample includes 330,000 or so clones, about 61% seen only once; the top ten take 6% to 6.5%. The input for sequencing was PBMCs, taken after 36 months of ibrutinib treatment. Every receptor here comes from a human donor with chronic lymphocytic leukemia. Each CDR3 is given with its conserved first and last residue. A D gene is named only where the DNA matches it firmly. Size tells how often a clone was seen (once, few, many) or the class of an expanded clone, and some rows leave it out.

>TRBV4-1|TRBD1|TRBJ1-2|.
CASSLTGDYGYTF
TGCGCCAGCAGTCTGACAGGGGACTATGGCTACACCTTC
>TRBV7-2|.|TRBJ2-6|.
CASSSTIRDLGGAF
TGTGCCAGCAGCTCCACGATCCGGGACCTAGGTGGAGCTTTC
>TRBV19|.|TRBJ2-2|.
CASSAHSGSTGELFF
TGTGCCAGTAGTGCCCACTCAGGCTCCACCGGGGAGCTGTTTTTT
>TRBV5-1|.|TRBJ2-5|.
CASSFDGRDPETQYF
TGCGCCAGCAGCTTCGATGGCAGGGACCCGGAGACCCAGTACTTC
>TRBV27|.|TRBJ2-1|.
CASSLSPGSYNEQFF
TGTGCCAGCAGTTTATCCCCGGGTTCCTACAATGAGCAGTTCTTC
>TRBV10-3|TRBD1|TRBJ1-1|.
CAISGTTGGTEAFF
TGTGCCATCAGTGGAACCACAGGGGGCACTGAAGCTTTCTTT
>TRBV29-1|TRBD2|TRBJ2-5|.
CSARLAGGLETQYF
TGCAGCGCCCGACTAGCGGGAGGGCTGGAGACCCAGTACTTC
>TRBV5-1|TRBD1|TRBJ2-6|.
CASSYRDRGDSGANVLTF
TGCGCCAGCAGCTACCGGGACAGGGGCGACTCTGGGGCCAACGTCCTGACTTTC
>TRBV15|.|TRBJ2-7|once
CATSRELGFVEEQYF
TGTGCCACCAGCAGAGAGTTGGGCTTTGTGGAGGAGCAGTACTTC
>TRBV25-1|.|TRBJ1-4|.
CASSEKFNEKLFF
TGTGCCAGCAGTGAAAAATTTAATGAAAAACTGTTTTTT
>TRBV5-1|.|TRBJ2-7|.
CASSLAPGYEQYF
TGCGCCAGCAGCTTGGCCCCGGGGTACGAGCAGTACTTC
>TRBV12-5|.|TRBJ2-5|once
CASSNARNPGETQYF
TGTGCTAGCAGCAATGCGCGGAACCCTGGGGAGACCCAGTACTTC
>TRBV29-1|.|TRBJ2-3|.
CSVAKEVVGGADTQYF
TGCAGCGTCGCCAAGGAGGTTGTGGGCGGGGCAGATACGCAGTATTTT
>TRBV4-3|.|TRBJ2-7|.
CASSQDLGSSYEQYF
TGCGCCAGCAGCCAAGATTTGGGTAGCTCCTACGAGCAGTACTTC
>TRBV15|.|TRBJ1-5|.
CATSRDSWTENQPQHF
TGTGCCACCAGCAGGGACTCCTGGACGGAAAATCAGCCCCAGCATTTT
>TRBV25-1|.|TRBJ2-1|.
CASNHLLGGEQFF
TGTGCCAGCAACCACCTCCTTGGTGGTGAGCAGTTCTTC
>TRBV11-2|.|TRBJ1-6|.
CASSLYRDRSSPLHF
TGTGCCAGCAGCCTCTACCGGGATAGAAGTTCACCCCTCCACTTT
>TRBV5-1|.|TRBJ2-7|.
CASSASYEQYF
TGCGCCAGCAGTGCATCCTACGAGCAGTACTTC
>TRBV9|.|TRBJ1-2|.
CASSPRSHTNYGYTF
TGTGCCAGCAGCCCAAGATCCCACACTAACTATGGCTACACCTTC
>TRBV28|.|TRBJ1-2|few
CASSQGPGQGNGYTF
TGTGCCAGCAGCCAAGGACCAGGGCAGGGTAATGGCTACACCTTC
>TRBV7-9|.|TRBJ2-5|.
CASSLEGRGQETQYF
TGTGCCAGCAGCTTAGAGGGCAGAGGCCAAGAGACCCAGTACTTC
>TRBV4-1|TRBD1|TRBJ2-3|.
CASSQGPGGYTDTQYF
TGCGCCAGCAGCCAAGGACCAGGGGGATATACAGATACGCAGTATTTT
>TRBV4-1|TRBD2|TRBJ2-1|.
CASSKHGGGPNEQFF
TGCGCCAGCAGCAAGCACGGCGGGGGGCCAAATGAGCAGTTCTTC
>TRBV4-1|TRBD2|TRBJ2-2|.
CASSHPGLAGGPRAGELFF
TGCGCCAGCAGCCACCCCGGACTAGCGGGAGGGCCGCGGGCGGGGGAGCTGTTTTTT
>TRBV27|TRBD1|TRBJ2-6|.
CASSPNLPLGTGYSGANVLTF
TGTGCCAGCAGTCCTAACCTTCCCCTCGGGACAGGGTACTCTGGGGCCAACGTCCTGACTTTC
>TRBV6-6|.|TRBJ2-1|.
CASSYSYNEQFF
TGTGCCAGCAGTTACAGCTACAATGAGCAGTTCTTC
>TRBV6-1|.|TRBJ1-2|.
CASKGMGGYTF
TGTGCCAGCAAAGGGATGGGCGGCTACACCTTC
>TRBV19|TRBD1|TRBJ1-2|.
CASTPDRGLGYTF
TGTGCCAGTACCCCGGACAGGGGTTTAGGCTACACCTTC
>TRBV5-1|TRBD2|TRBJ2-5|.
CASSFTSGGPQTQYF
TGCGCCAGCAGCTTTACTAGCGGGGGGCCACAGACCCAGTACTTC
>TRBV4-3|.|TRBJ2-7|.
CASSQDIRANYEQYF
TGCGCCAGCAGCCAGGACATACGGGCCAACTACGAGCAGTACTTC
>TRBV7-9|.|TRBJ2-1|few
CASIQGSAYNEQFF
TGTGCCAGCATCCAGGGGTCTGCCTACAATGAGCAGTTCTTC
>TRBV7-9|.|TRBJ2-4|.
CASSHSQGSTKNIQYF
TGTGCCAGCAGCCATTCACAGGGCTCAACAAAAAACATTCAGTACTTC
>TRBV7-2|TRBD2|TRBJ2-1|.
CASSLVGFAGGPPYNEQFF
TGTGCCAGCAGCTTAGTCGGTTTCGCGGGAGGGCCACCCTACAATGAGCAGTTCTTC
>TRBV18|TRBD2|TRBJ2-2|.
CASSPTDSGRNGELFF
TGTGCCAGCTCACCGACCGATAGCGGGAGAAACGGGGAGCTGTTTTTT
>TRBV6-1|.|TRBJ1-2|.
CASSPTGGHDGYTF
TGTGCCAGCAGCCCGACAGGCGGGCACGATGGCTACACCTTC
>TRBV29-1|.|TRBJ1-4|.
CSVVAGANEKLFF
TGCAGCGTTGTGGCTGGGGCTAATGAAAAACTGTTTTTT
>TRBV6-4|.|TRBJ2-2|.
CASSLLNTGELFF
TGTGCCAGCAGTTTACTGAACACCGGGGAGCTGTTTTTT
>TRBV29-1|TRBD2|TRBJ2-1|.
CSVSTSGGYNEQFF
TGCAGCGTATCCACTAGCGGGGGTTACAATGAGCAGTTCTTC
>TRBV4-1|.|TRBJ1-3|.
CASSQVRGSGNTIYF
TGCGCCAGCAGCCAAGTCAGGGGTTCTGGAAACACCATATATTTT
>TRBV25-1|TRBD2|TRBJ2-7|.
CASSGAGGLAGVYEQYF
TGTGCCAGCAGTGGGGCAGGGGGACTAGCGGGAGTCTACGAGCAGTACTTC
>TRBV18|TRBD1|TRBJ2-7|.
CASSSWTGDYEQYF
TGTGCCAGCTCATCCTGGACAGGGGATTACGAGCAGTACTTC
>TRBV13|.|TRBJ2-1|.
CASTSGGRYNEQFF
TGTGCCAGCACCTCAGGTGGGCGGTACAATGAGCAGTTCTTC
>TRBV27|TRBD1|TRBJ1-2|.
CASSFNNRGLYGYTF
TGTGCCAGCAGTTTTAATAACAGGGGGCTATATGGCTACACCTTC
>TRBV10-3|.|TRBJ1-2|.
CAIQRAMGRYGYTF
TGTGCCATCCAGCGAGCCATGGGTCGTTATGGCTACACCTTC